This TCR beta chain was captured by sequencing in a study of T cells in Graves' hyperthyroidism and ophthalmopathy. This clonotype was observed a few times. CDR3 size: 17 residues. V lost 0 bases and J lost 5; bases outside the gene matches: 9. Germline CDR1 and CDR2: DFQATT and SNEGSKA (reference sequence). TCR beta CDR3 regions were amplified from RNA. When the TCR CDR3 underwent first-round RT-PCR, the HTBI primer set was used. TCRdb reanalysed the multiplex PCR reads using MiXCR and keeps one entry per CDR3 protein. The sample consists of 200,000 to 250,000 distinct CDR3 sequences, 15% to 20% of them appearing once.

Sequencing was performed on blood. The TCR comes from a man between 40 and 49 years old with Graves' hyperthyroidism. The rearrangement links TRBV20-1 to TRBJ2-1; 11 bases are shared with TRBD2. CDR3 sequence: CSARDFRGTSGNNEQFF. CDR3 coding DNA: TGCAGTGCTAGAGATTTCCGCGGGACTAGCGGAAACAATGAGCAGTTCTTC.